This T cell receptor beta chain originates from a study of blood T cell repertoires in COVID-19. About the study: There were acute and convalescent COVID-19 samples, and they came from the United States, Italy and Spain.

Participants were aged about 18 to 100 years from some 24 US areas. Participant-given clinical history determined each cohort assignment. Original methodology: Amplification of reference gene primers was used by the study to estimate nucleated cell counts. Method: immunoSEQ multiplex PCR; TCRdb's copy keeps in-frame clones and lacks some. The DNA gave D and trimming, while V, J and clone size come from that table. The profile covers 200,000 to 300,000 clones, with around 89% appearing a single time and 2% to 2.5% taken by the ten largest. The CDR3 spans 13 residues. V was pared by 7 bases and J by 8 bases, with 11 bases of the junction left unmatched. The germline CDR1 and CDR2 sequences are SQVTM and ANQGSEA.

The chain uses TRBV29-1 and TRBJ1-2; 9 nucleotides agree with TRBD1. This receptor was taken from a woman aged 40 to 49 with acute COVID-19. Sequencing used PBMCs or T cells enriched from blood (not recorded which). The CDR3 reads CSAPGQGLHGYTF. The DNA for the CDR3 is TGCAGCGCGCCGGGACAGGGCCTCCACGGCTACACCTTC.